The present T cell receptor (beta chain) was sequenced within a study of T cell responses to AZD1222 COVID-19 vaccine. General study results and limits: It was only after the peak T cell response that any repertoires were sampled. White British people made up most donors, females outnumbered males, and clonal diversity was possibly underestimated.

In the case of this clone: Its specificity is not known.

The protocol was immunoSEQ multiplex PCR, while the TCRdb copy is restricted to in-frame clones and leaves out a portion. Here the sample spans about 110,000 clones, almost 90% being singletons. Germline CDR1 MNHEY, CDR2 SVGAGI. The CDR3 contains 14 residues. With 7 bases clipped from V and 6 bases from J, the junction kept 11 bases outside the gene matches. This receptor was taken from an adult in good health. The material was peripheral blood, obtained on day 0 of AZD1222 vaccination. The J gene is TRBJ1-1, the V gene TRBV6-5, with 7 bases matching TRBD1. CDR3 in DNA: TGTGCCAGCACCACGACAGGGACACTCGCTGAAGCTTTCTTT. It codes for CASTTTGTLAEAFF.